This T cell receptor beta chain is drawn from a study of T cells in Graves' hyperthyroidism and ophthalmopathy. Findings and caveats of the study: The model identified upcoming ophthalmopathy a median approximately six months ahead of onset.

Amplified regions were TCR beta CDR3 sequences from RNA transcripts. First-round RT-PCR with HTBI primers amplified the TCR CDR3 region. From the multiplex PCR reads, TCRdb called clonotypes with MiXCR, one entry per CDR3 protein. The sample carries around 270,000 distinct CDR3 sequences, about 19% recorded once. This clonotype was found a few times. Its target is not known. Reasons for excluding patients were uncontrolled infection, other autoimmune disease, pregnancy or lactation. Used for diagnoses were clinical symptoms, serum thyroxine and TRAb, thyroid ultrasound and orbital computed tomography. This CDR3 region has 15 residues. Trimming took off 8 bases at V and 0 bases at J, with 15 bases between the two ends. Per germline, CDR1 SGHKS and CDR2 YYEKEE (reference sequence).

Sequencing was done on a sample of blood. The TCR was taken from a man aged 45 to 65 with Graves' ophthalmopathy. The V call is TRBV5-5, the J call TRBJ2-4; maybe TRBD2 (6 bases). The CDR3 spells CASSVPGEAKNIQYF. The CDR3 DNA sequence: TGTGCCAGTAGCGTACCGGGAGAAGCCAAAAACATTCAGTACTTC.